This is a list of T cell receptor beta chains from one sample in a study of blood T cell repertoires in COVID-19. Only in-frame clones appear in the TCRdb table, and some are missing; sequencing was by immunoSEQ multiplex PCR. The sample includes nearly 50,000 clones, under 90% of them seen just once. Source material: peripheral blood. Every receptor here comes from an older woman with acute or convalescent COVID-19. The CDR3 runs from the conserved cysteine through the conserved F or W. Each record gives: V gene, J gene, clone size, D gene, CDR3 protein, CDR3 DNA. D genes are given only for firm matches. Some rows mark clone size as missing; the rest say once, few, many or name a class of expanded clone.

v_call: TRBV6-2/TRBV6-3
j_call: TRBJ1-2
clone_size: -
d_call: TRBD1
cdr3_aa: CASSPRGALRGYTF
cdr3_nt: TGTGCCAGCAGCCCCAGGGGGGCACTGCGTGGCTACACCTTC

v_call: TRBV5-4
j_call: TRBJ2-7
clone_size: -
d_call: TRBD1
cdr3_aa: CASRGTGRDEQYF
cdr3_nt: TGTGCCAGCAGAGGGACAGGGCGGGACGAGCAGTACTTC

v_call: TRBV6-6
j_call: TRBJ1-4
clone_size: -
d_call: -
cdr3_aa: CAIRGDNEKLFF
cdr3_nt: TGTGCCATCAGGGGCGATAATGAAAAACTGTTTTTT

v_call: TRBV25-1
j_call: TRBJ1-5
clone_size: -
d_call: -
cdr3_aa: CASSEFGSQPQHF
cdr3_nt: TGTGCCAGCAGTGAATTTGGCAGTCAGCCCCAGCATTTT

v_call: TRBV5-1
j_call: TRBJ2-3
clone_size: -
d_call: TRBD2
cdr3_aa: CASSSSGVSTDTQYF
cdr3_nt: TGCGCCAGCAGCTCCAGCGGGGTTAGCACAGATACGCAGTATTTT

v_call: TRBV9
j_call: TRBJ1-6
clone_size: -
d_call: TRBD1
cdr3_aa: CASRSGQANSPLHF
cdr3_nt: TGTGCCAGCAGGTCGGGACAGGCCAATTCACCCCTCCACTTT

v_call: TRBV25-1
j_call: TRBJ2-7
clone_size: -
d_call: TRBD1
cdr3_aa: CASSVPGGQGSAYEQYF
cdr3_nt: TGTGCCAGCAGTGTCCCCGGAGGACAGGGGAGTGCCTACGAGCAGTACTTC

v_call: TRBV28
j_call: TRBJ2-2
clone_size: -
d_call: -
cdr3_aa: CASSPAPAGELFF
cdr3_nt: TGTGCCAGCAGTCCCGCCCCGGCCGGGGAGCTGTTTTTT

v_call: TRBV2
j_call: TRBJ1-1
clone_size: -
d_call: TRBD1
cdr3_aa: CASRGQGGVVTEAFF
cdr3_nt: TGTGCCAGCAGAGGACAGGGGGGAGTTGTCACTGAAGCTTTCTTT

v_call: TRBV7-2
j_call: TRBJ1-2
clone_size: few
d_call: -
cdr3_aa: CASSLAGSGGYTF
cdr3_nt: TGTGCCAGCAGCTTAGCAGGATCCGGGGGCTACACCTTC